Listed here are 21 T cell receptor beta chains from one sample, sequenced in a study of blood T cell repertoires in COVID-19. Assay: immunoSEQ multiplex PCR; the TCRdb copy retains only in-frame clones and omits some. The table has around 180,000 clones, approximately 81% seen once. The sample was peripheral blood. The receptors were sampled from a person aged 65-85 years with COVID-19, enrolled during active disease.

The chain employs TRBV6-2 or TRBV6-3 and TRBJ2-5, with 8 bases matching TRBD1. The V gene end was trimmed by 5 bases and the J gene end by 0 bases; junction bases not matched to a gene: 14. The CDR3 length is 18 residues. Germline CDR1 MNHEY, CDR2 SVGEGT. CDR3 nucleotides: TGTGCCAGCAGTAAAAGACAGGGGATGTTGATGTACCAAGAGACCCAGTACTTC. It codes for CASSKRQGMLMYQETQYF.

The rearrangement uses TRBV25-1 and TRBJ1-1; no clear D. Germline V gene lookup returns CDR1 MGHDK and CDR2 SYGVNS. The V and J ends lost 5 bases and 5 bases respectively, with 9 bases between them. This CDR3 region has 12 residues. CDR3 in DNA: TGTGCCAGCAGTAACAGAGAGACTGAAGCTTTCTTT. This sequence encodes CASSNRETEAFF.

The V gene is TRBV12-3 or TRBV12-4, the J gene TRBJ2-2; tentative D call: TRBD1 (5 bases). The V and J ends lost 6 bases and 4 bases respectively, with 9 bases between them. This CDR3 comprises 13 residues. CDR3 residues: CASRVDSTGELFF. Here the CDR3 DNA reads TGTGCCAGCAGGGTTGACAGCACCGGGGAGCTGTTTTTT.

This chain links TRBV7-6 with TRBJ2-2, with a weak D call TRBD2 (7 bases). Germline CDR1 reads SGHVS; CDR2 reads FNYEAQ. The CDR3 covers 15 residues. V lost 5 bases, J lost 9 bases, and 19 bases lay in between. The CDR3 protein is CASSPNTGRGRELFF. In DNA form, the CDR3 reads TGTGCCAGCAGCCCAAACACAGGGAGGGGTAGGGAGCTGTTTTTT.

The chain carries TRBV18 and TRBJ1-2, with TRBD1 identical over 7 bases. J was trimmed by 3 bases and V by 4 bases; bases with no gene match: 11. Germline values: CDR1 KGHSH, CDR2 LQKENI. This CDR3 is 16 amino acids long. The CDR3 DNA reads TGTGCCAGCTCACGATCCGGGACAGAAACATACTATGGCTACACCTTC. Amino acids: CASSRSGTETYYGYTF.

The rearrangement joins TRBV5-1 to TRBJ1-6, with 8 bases fitting TRBD1. J lost 10 bases, V lost 4 bases, and 7 bases had no gene match. CDR3 size: 14 residues. In germline, CDR1 is SGHRS, CDR2 YFSETQ. Here the CDR3 reads CASSTGQGPSPLHF. For the CDR3, the DNA is TGCGCCAGCAGCACCGGACAGGGCCCCTCACCCCTCCACTTT. Full variable domain (outside the CDR3, taken from reference TRBV5-1 and TRBJ1-6): KAGVTQTPRYLIKTRGQQVTLSCSPISGHRSVSWYQQTPGQGLQFLFEYFSETQRNKGNFPGRFSGRQFSNSRSEMNVSTLELGDSALYLCASSTGQGPSPLHFGNGTRLTVT.

V gene TRBV6-5 combines with J gene TRBJ2-7; maybe TRBD1 (6 bases). Germline V gene data show CDR1 as MNHEY and CDR2 as SVGAGI. This CDR3 contains 15 residues. Trimming took 2 bases from V and 0 from J, leaving 11 bases between them. The CDR3 nucleotides are TGTGCCAGCAGTTACAGCCGGGACACCTCCTACGAGCAGTACTTC. The encoded protein is CASSYSRDTSYEQYF.

This rearrangement joins TRBV5-3 to TRBJ1-1; D gene uncertain. TRBV5-3 falls under the ORF class, with uncertain function. The ends were cut back, 0 bases at V and 1 base at J, with 7 bases in the middle. The CDR3 runs to 14 residues. This CDR3 reads CARSLEQPNTEAFF. The CDR3 DNA reads TGTGCCAGAAGCTTGGAACAGCCGAACACTGAAGCTTTCTTT.

J is TRBJ1-2 and V is TRBV6-5; 9 bases are shared with TRBD1. The CDR3 is 16 amino acids. Germline assignment: CDR1 MNHEY and CDR2 SVGAGI. V shed 2 bases and J 5 bases; nucleotides not matched to a gene: 9. DNA of the CDR3: TGTGCCAGCAGTTACACCGGGACAGGGTCTTCGTATGGCTACACCTTC. Its translation: CASSYTGTGSSYGYTF.

The chain links TRBV28 to TRBJ2-3, with D perhaps matching TRBD1 (6 bases). With 6 bases removed from V and 3 bases from J, the gap between germline ends came to 10 bases. The CDR3 runs to 13 residues. Germline assignment: CDR1 MDHEN and CDR2 SYDVKM. CDR3 region: CASREQGTDTQYF. The DNA of the CDR3 is TGTGCCAGCAGAGAACAGGGAACAGATACGCAGTATTTT.

V usage is TRBV6-5 and J usage is TRBJ2-1; 10 nucleotides line up with TRBD2. The CDR3 totals 13 residues. The germline V gene encodes CDR1 MNHEY and CDR2 SVGAGI. V gave up 9 bases and J gave up 4 bases; unmatched junction bases: 3. Here the CDR3 reads CASRTSGYNEQFF. DNA for the CDR3: TGTGCCAGTAGGACTAGCGGATACAATGAGCAGTTCTTC.

This chain joins TRBV6-2 or TRBV6-3 and TRBJ2-3; 12 bases line up with TRBD2. The CDR3 extends over 19 amino acids. Germline V gene lookup returns CDR1 MNHEY and CDR2 SVGEGT. V lost 5 bases, J lost 0 bases, and 12 bases stayed unmatched. CDR3: CASSPIALAGGPSTDTQYF. CDR3 in DNA: TGTGCCAGCAGTCCAATCGCGCTAGCGGGGGGGCCTAGCACAGATACGCAGTATTTT.

The J gene is TRBJ2-7, the V gene TRBV6-5; no definite D call. Per germline, CDR1 MNHEY and CDR2 SVGAGI. The CDR3 extends over 14 amino acids. The V gene lost 2 bases and the J gene lost 0 bases, with 8 bases spanning the gap. The CDR3 sequence is CASSYKAGSYEQYF. CDR3 coding DNA: TGTGCCAGCAGTTACAAGGCAGGCTCCTACGAGCAGTACTTC.

The chain uses TRBV18 and TRBJ1-6, with D tentatively TRBD1 (6 bases). Trimming shortened V by 1 base and J by 10 bases, and 14 bases separated the two germline ends. The length of the CDR3 is 15 residues. Germline V gene sequence: CDR1 KGHSH, CDR2 LQKENI. CDR3 sequence: CASSPQGDNGSPLHF. The DNA of the CDR3 is TGTGCCAGCTCACCACAGGGGGACAACGGGTCACCCCTCCACTTT.

The chain has TRBV20-1 and TRBJ2-1; the match to TRBD2 covers 9 bases. CDR1 and CDR2 from the germline V gene are DFQATT and SNEGSKA (reference sequence). This CDR3 has 14 amino acids. V lost 3 bases to trimming and J lost 7 bases; unmatched junction nucleotides: 7. The CDR3 sequence is CSASTGTSFNEQFF. CDR3 coding DNA: TGCAGTGCTAGTACCGGGACTAGCTTTAATGAGCAGTTCTTC.

This rearrangement joins TRBV4-1 to TRBJ1-2; a possible D gene is TRBD1 (5 bases). From germline, CDR1 is MGHRA and CDR2 YSYEKL. V gave up 4 bases and J gave up 5 bases, with 11 bases separating them. This CDR3 spans 13 amino acids. The CDR3 region has the DNA TGCGCCAGCAGCCGACAGCCTTTGTATGGCTACACCTTC. As protein: CASSRQPLYGYTF.

The chain carries TRBV5-4 and TRBJ1-1, with D unclear. The CDR3 contains 13 residues. Germline CDR1 reads SGHNT; CDR2 reads YYREEE (reference sequence). Trimming took off 0 bases at V and 0 bases at J, with 3 bases between the two ends. The CDR3 region has the DNA TGTGCCAGCAGCTTGGGAGTGAACACTGAAGCTTTCTTT. It codes for CASSLGVNTEAFF.

There are a few counts of this clone. This chain joins TRBV19 and TRBJ2-7; D might be TRBD1 (8 bases). The CDR3 has 14 amino acids. CDR1 and CDR2 from the germline V gene are LNHDA and SQIVND (reference sequence). Trimming cost V 4 bases and J 3 bases, with 13 bases left between them. CDR3 in DNA: TGTGCCAGTAGTACACAGGGGGGGAGCTACGAGCAGTACTTC. Translation gives CASSTQGGSYEQYF.

The rearrangement uses TRBV7-9 and TRBJ1-1; no reliable D call. Germline loops: CDR1 SEHNR, CDR2 FQNEAQ (reference sequence). The CDR3 is made up of 13 amino acids. V was trimmed by 5 bases and J by 3 bases, leaving 10 bases between them. In DNA, the CDR3 is TGTGCCAGCAGCCAATCACTTGACACTGAAGCTTTCTTT. It specifies CASSQSLDTEAFF.

V is TRBV29-1 and J is TRBJ2-2; a weak D match, TRBD1 (5 bases). Trimming shortened V by 3 bases and J by 6 bases, and 14 bases separated the two germline ends. This CDR3 region has 14 residues. Germline CDR1 and CDR2: SQVTM and ANQGSEA. The CDR3 DNA follows: TGCAGCGTTGAGCGGCAGGGCATCGCCGGGGAGCTGTTTTTT. Protein product: CSVERQGIAGELFF.

This clone appeared once. V gene TRBV6-1 combines with J gene TRBJ2-5; D not certain. The length of the CDR3 is 16 residues. The V gene's germline CDR1 is MNHNS and CDR2 SASEGT. V lost 2 bases and J lost 0, with 13 bases in between. For the CDR3, the DNA is TGTGCCAGCAGTGAAAACAGCCGAGAGTACCAAGAGACCCAGTACTTC. This sequence encodes CASSENSREYQETQYF.